This T cell receptor (beta chain) was identified during a study of T-cell reconstitution after alpha-beta-depleted transplantation in children. Library preparation (for TCRbeta) was performed with unique molecular identifiers. Using its own MiXCR run on the PCR reads, TCRdb lists one record per CDR3 protein. The sample lists around 92,000 distinct CDR3 sequences, 12% seen once, with around 13% in the top ten. The length of the CDR3 is 14 residues. The germline V and J ends were trimmed by 2 bases and 7 bases, with 15 bases remaining between them. Per the germline V gene, CDR1 is GTSNPN and CDR2 is SVGIG (reference sequence). This clonotype was detected many times.

The source of this sequence is a human donor who donated a stem cell graft to a child with inherited bone marrow failure. Sequenced here: PBMCs from the stem cell graft donor, sampled from the stem cell graft. The chain recombines TRBV30 with TRBJ1-5; the D gene is possibly TRBD1 (6 bases). CDR3 nucleotide sequence: TGTGCCTGGAGTATGACAGGTGCCAGACAGCCCCAGCATTTT. Translation gives CAWSMTGARQPQHF.